The 20 T cell receptor beta chains below were found in one sample sequenced in a study of blood T cell repertoires in COVID-19. Repertoires were generated with immunoSEQ multiplex PCR, while TCRdb's copy carries only in-frame clones and drops some. The table includes around 370,000 clones, nearly 90% detected once. Input material: peripheral blood. The receptor set was obtained from a man in his late teens or twenties with active or convalescent COVID-19.

The chain couples TRBV5-1 to TRBJ1-1; 12 nucleotides align to TRBD1. The CDR3 contains 18 residues. Germline V gene sequence: CDR1 SGHRS, CDR2 YFSETQ. With 4 bases clipped from V and 1 base from J, the junction kept 11 bases outside the gene matches. The CDR3: CASSGSGTGGRGNTEAFF. As DNA, the CDR3 is TGCGCCAGCAGCGGAAGCGGGACAGGGGGCAGAGGGAACACTGAAGCTTTCTTT.

The chain links TRBV7-2 to TRBJ1-6; 10 bases agree with TRBD1. CDR3 length equals 14 residues. V lost 4 bases to trimming and J lost 9 bases; unmatched junction nucleotides: 3. The germline V gene encodes CDR1 SGHTA and CDR2 FQGNSA. The CDR3 DNA is TGTGCCAGCAGCTGGGACAGGGGCTCTTCACCCCTCCACTTT. Protein sequence: CASSWDRGSSPLHF.

J is TRBJ2-1 and V is TRBV7-8; 7 bases are a match to TRBD2. V was clipped by 7 bases and J by 1 base; unmatched bases: 7. CDR1 is SGHVS, CDR2 FQNEAQ, per germline. The CDR3 runs 15 residues. This chain's CDR3 is CASTARETSYNEQFF. CDR3 nucleotides: TGTGCCAGCACCGCGCGGGAGACGTCCTACAATGAGCAGTTCTTC. Full variable domain (outside the CDR3, taken from reference TRBV7-8 and TRBJ2-1): GAGVSQSPRYKVAKRGQDVALRCDPISGHVSLFWYQQALGQGPEFLTYFQNEAQLDKSGLPSDRFFAERPEGSVSTLKIQRTQQEDSAVYLCASTARETSYNEQFFGPGTRLTVL.

V and J are TRBV11-2 and TRBJ2-7; 12 positions agree with TRBD2. Germline V gene data show CDR1 as SGHAT and CDR2 as FQNNGV. V shed 5 bases and J 2 bases; nucleotides not matched to a gene: 7. There are 16 residues in the CDR3. CDR3 sequence (DNA): TGTGCCAGCAGCCGAAAAACTAGCGGGAGGACCTACGAGCAGTACTTC. This sequence encodes CASSRKTSGRTYEQYF.

The chain recombines TRBV5-4 with TRBJ2-7; 9 nucleotides agree with TRBD1. The J segment lost 0 bases and the V segment lost 4 bases, leaving 2 bases of the junction unmatched. CDR3 size: 14 residues. Germline CDR1 SGHNT, CDR2 YYREEE (reference sequence). CDR3 sequence: CASSMTGGSYEQYF. CDR3 DNA sequence: TGTGCCAGCAGCATGACAGGGGGCTCCTACGAGCAGTACTTC. Combining the CDR3 with reference TRBV5-4 and TRBJ2-7 gives the whole variable domain ETGVTQSPTHLIKTRGQQVTLRCSSQSGHNTVSWYQQALGQGPQFIFQYYREEENGRGNFPPRFSGLQFPNYSSELNVNALELDDSALYLCASSMTGGSYEQYFGPGTRLTVT.

The V gene is TRBV6-5, the J gene TRBJ2-1, with D perhaps matching TRBD2 (5 bases). The CDR3 has 16 amino acids. Germline V gene lookup returns CDR1 MNHEY and CDR2 SVGAGI. With 0 bases removed from V and 5 bases from J, the gap between germline ends came to 14 bases. The CDR3 protein is CASSYSYGKRNNEQFF. For the CDR3, the DNA is TGTGCCAGCAGTTACTCGTACGGGAAAAGAAACAATGAGCAGTTCTTC.

This chain connects TRBV6-1 to TRBJ1-4; 7 positions agree with TRBD1. The CDR3 loop spans 14 amino acids. Looked up from germline, CDR1 is MNHNS and CDR2 is SASEGT. J lost 5 bases, V lost 3 bases, and 3 bases had no gene match. CDR3 amino acids: CASSDRGRNEKLFF. CDR3 in DNA: TGTGCCAGCAGTGACAGGGGGAGGAATGAAAAACTGTTTTTT.

The V call is TRBV5-1, the J call TRBJ2-1; a weak D match, TRBD2 (6 bases). The ends were cut back, 9 bases at V and 4 bases at J, with 11 bases in the middle. This CDR3 spans 12 amino acids. Germline V gene lookup returns CDR1 SGHRS and CDR2 YFSETQ. CDR3 sequence: CATGTGYNEQFF. The CDR3 DNA reads TGCGCCACCGGGACTGGATACAATGAGCAGTTCTTC. Filled out from reference TRBV5-1 and TRBJ2-1, the complete variable domain reads KAGVTQTPRYLIKTRGQQVTLSCSPISGHRSVSWYQQTPGQGLQFLFEYFSETQRNKGNFPGRFSGRQFSNSRSEMNVSTLELGDSALYLCATGTGYNEQFFGPGTRLTVL.

The rearrangement links TRBV6-5 to TRBJ1-6, with 8 bases identical to TRBD1. The length of the CDR3 is 13 residues. CDR1 is MNHEY and CDR2 is SVGAGI in the germline V gene. Trimming removed 7 bases from V and 9 bases from J; junction bases left unmatched: 5. CDR3 nucleotide sequence: TGTGCCAGCACCGGACAGGGAGGTTCACCCCTCCACTTT. It translates to CASTGQGGSPLHF.

The chain employs TRBV5-1 and TRBJ1-4, with TRBD1 identical over 7 bases. The germline V gene encodes CDR1 SGHRS and CDR2 YFSETQ. The CDR3 has 13 amino acids. The V gene end was trimmed by 5 bases and the J gene end by 8 bases; junction bases not matched to a gene: 6. Here the CDR3 reads CASSSGTVEKLFF. The CDR3 DNA reads TGCGCCAGCAGTTCCGGGACAGTCGAAAAACTGTTTTTT.

This clone occurred once. The genes are TRBV27 and TRBJ2-3; 7 nucleotides line up with TRBD2. V dropped 5 bases and J dropped 6; count of bases not matched to a gene: 14. The germline gives CDR1 MNHEY, CDR2 SMNVEV (reference sequence). CDR3 length: 16 residues. CDR3 sequence (DNA): TGTGCCAGCAGTGGCAATCTAGCGGCTCTCGGGGATACGCAGTATTTT. It encodes CASSGNLAALGDTQYF.

V gene TRBV19 combines with J gene TRBJ2-1; D is perhaps TRBD1 (6 bases). CDR1 is LNHDA and CDR2 is SQIVND in the germline V gene (reference sequence). There are 14 residues in the CDR3. V was shortened by 7 bases and J by 4 bases, with 14 bases between the two germline ends. The CDR3 loop reads CASKPVGAYNEQFF. CDR3 DNA sequence: TGTGCCAGTAAGCCGGTGGGGGCTTACAATGAGCAGTTCTTC.

This rearrangement joins TRBV19 to TRBJ2-5, with TRBD2 as a possible D gene (5 bases). Between the trimmed V and J ends, which lost 4 bases and 2 bases, there was a span of 11 bases. This CDR3 has 14 residues. Germline CDR1 and CDR2: LNHDA and SQIVND (reference sequence). The CDR3 DNA reads TGTGCCAGTAGTACCGGACTGAAGCAAGAGACCCAGTACTTC. It is translated as CASSTGLKQETQYF.

This clone was recorded only once. The chain is built from TRBV9 and TRBJ1-2; D is possibly TRBD1 (6 bases). V gave up 2 bases and J gave up 1 base, with 9 bases separating them. The CDR3 runs to 14 residues. CDR1 and CDR2 (germline): SGDLS, YYNGEE. CDR3 in DNA: TGTGCCAGCAGCGTGGGGGCGAATAACTATGGCTACACCTTC. It is translated as CASSVGANNYGYTF.

This chain links TRBV5-1 with TRBJ2-3; no clear D. Germline loops: CDR1 SGHRS, CDR2 YFSETQ. Trimming shortened V by 0 bases and J by 2 bases, and 10 bases separated the two germline ends. The CDR3 is made up of 15 amino acids. CDR3 DNA sequence: TGCGCCAGCAGCTTGGATGGGCTTTCCACAGATACGCAGTATTTT. Translating it yields CASSLDGLSTDTQYF. The full variable domain, rest sourced from reference TRBV5-1 and TRBJ2-3, is KAGVTQTPRYLIKTRGQQVTLSCSPISGHRSVSWYQQTPGQGLQFLFEYFSETQRNKGNFPGRFSGRQFSNSRSEMNVSTLELGDSALYLCASSLDGLSTDTQYFGPGTRLTVL.

The J gene is TRBJ1-6, the V gene TRBV29-1, with 7 bases fitting TRBD1. Losses at the gene ends were 6 bases for V and 10 bases for J; bases not matched to a gene: 9. Germline-derived CDR1 and CDR2 are SQVTM and ANQGSEA. This CDR3 region has 13 residues. This chain's CDR3 is CSVKDRVESPLHF. CDR3 bases: TGCAGCGTAAAAGACAGGGTAGAATCACCCCTCCACTTT.

This chain joins TRBV4-3 and TRBJ1-6; no clear D. CDR1 and CDR2 from the germline V gene are LGHNA and YSLEER. Trimming stripped 0 bases from V and 12 bases from J, with 15 bases between. This CDR3 spans 15 amino acids. The CDR3 loop reads CASSQDVYTSGPLHF. Here the CDR3 DNA reads TGCGCCAGCAGCCAAGATGTCTACACATCAGGACCCCTCCACTTT.

The chain uses TRBV6-1 and TRBJ2-1, with 10 bases fitting TRBD1. Germline V gene lookup returns CDR1 MNHNS and CDR2 SASEGT. The J segment lost 8 bases and the V segment lost 0 bases, leaving 4 bases of the junction unmatched. CDR3 length: 15 amino acids. As DNA, the CDR3 is TGTGCCAGCAGTGAAGCGGGACAGGGGTTCCATGAGCAGTTCTTC. Its translation: CASSEAGQGFHEQFF.

The chain couples TRBV4-3 to TRBJ1-1; D remains ambiguous. Trimming cost V 0 bases and J 2 bases, with 13 bases left between them. Germline loops: CDR1 LGHNA, CDR2 YSLEER. The CDR3 is 16 residues long. For the CDR3, the DNA is TGCGCCAGCAGCCAAGACTCTGAGGGAACTAACACTGAAGCTTTCTTT. Translation: CASSQDSEGTNTEAFF.

The chain is built from TRBV7-8 and TRBJ1-1; no reliable D call. The CDR3 covers 15 residues. Trimming took 4 bases from V and 5 from J, leaving 17 bases between them. Germline V CDR1 and CDR2: SGHVS, FQNEAQ. CDR3 loop: CASSYMVPGGTEAFF. CDR3 in DNA: TGTGCCAGCAGCTACATGGTCCCAGGAGGGACTGAAGCTTTCTTT.